Listed below are T cell receptor beta chains from one sample, sequenced in a study of control samples from healthy donors and cancer patients. TCRdb keeps only in-frame clones here, not all; method: immunoSEQ multiplex PCR. The profile shows more than 150,000 clones, roughly nine tenths of them singletons. Specimen: blood. The receptor set was obtained from a woman between 25 and 40 years old in good health. Each CDR3 is given with its conserved first and last residue. A D gene is named only where the DNA matches it firmly. The size of a clone is reported for some rows only, either as once, few or many, or as a class for expanded clones.

abundance: NA
d_gene: NA
j_gene: TRBJ2-1
v_gene: TRBV28
CDR3aa: CASSFEAQQFF
CDR3nt: TGTGCCAGCAGTTTTGAGGCTCAGCAGTTCTTC

abundance: NA
d_gene: TRBD2
j_gene: TRBJ2-6
v_gene: TRBV5-1
CDR3aa: CASSPGGTTNSGANVLTF
CDR3nt: TGCGCCAGCAGCCCGGGCGGGACTACGAACTCTGGGGCCAACGTCCTGACTTTC

abundance: NA
d_gene: NA
j_gene: TRBJ2-7
v_gene: TRBV5-6
CDR3aa: CASSSIDSYEQYF
CDR3nt: TGTGCCAGCAGCTCAATTGACAGCTACGAGCAGTACTTC

abundance: NA
d_gene: TRBD1
j_gene: TRBJ2-7
v_gene: TRBV28
CDR3aa: CASSADREQYF
CDR3nt: TGTGCCAGCAGCGCGGACAGGGAGCAGTACTTC

abundance: NA
d_gene: NA
j_gene: TRBJ1-4
v_gene: TRBV7-6
CDR3aa: CASSPGQKAGKLFF
CDR3nt: TGTGCCAGCAGCCCCGGACAGAAGGCCGGAAAACTGTTTTTT

abundance: NA
d_gene: NA
j_gene: TRBJ2-7
v_gene: TRBV7-6
CDR3aa: CASSPTNSYEQYF
CDR3nt: TGTGCCAGCAGCCCGACAAACTCCTACGAGCAGTACTTC

abundance: NA
d_gene: NA
j_gene: TRBJ1-3
v_gene: TRBV29-1
CDR3aa: CSVEPGPLDLGNTIYF
CDR3nt: TGCAGCGTCGAACCGGGGCCCCTCGATTTGGGAAACACCATATATTTT

abundance: NA
d_gene: NA
j_gene: TRBJ2-1
v_gene: TRBV4-3
CDR3aa: CASSQNGMGSYNEQFF
CDR3nt: TGCGCCAGCAGCCAGAATGGAATGGGCTCCTACAATGAGCAGTTCTTC

abundance: NA
d_gene: NA
j_gene: TRBJ1-1
v_gene: TRBV29-1
CDR3aa: CSVGGVLNTEAFF
CDR3nt: TGCAGCGTTGGGGGGGTGCTGAACACTGAAGCTTTCTTT

abundance: NA
d_gene: NA
j_gene: TRBJ1-5
v_gene: TRBV19
CDR3aa: CASSGQHNQPQHF
CDR3nt: TGTGCCAGTAGCGGACAGCACAATCAGCCCCAGCATTTT

abundance: NA
d_gene: NA
j_gene: TRBJ2-3
v_gene: TRBV6-2/TRBV6-3
CDR3aa: CASSDRPVTDTQYF
CDR3nt: TGTGCCAGCAGTGACCGACCGGTAACAGATACGCAGTATTTT

abundance: NA
d_gene: NA
j_gene: TRBJ1-3
v_gene: TRBV18
CDR3aa: CASSPSRGGFGNTIYF
CDR3nt: TGTGCCAGCTCACCGTCAAGGGGGGGCTTTGGAAACACCATATATTTT

abundance: NA
d_gene: TRBD1
j_gene: TRBJ1-1
v_gene: TRBV4-2
CDR3aa: CASSQDPGQGTEAFF
CDR3nt: TGTGCCAGCAGCCAAGATCCGGGACAGGGCACTGAAGCTTTCTTT

abundance: NA
d_gene: TRBD1
j_gene: TRBJ1-6
v_gene: TRBV19
CDR3aa: CASTRTGRNSPLHF
CDR3nt: TGTGCCAGTACCCGGACAGGGAGAAATTCACCCCTCCACTTT

abundance: NA
d_gene: TRBD2
j_gene: TRBJ2-1
v_gene: TRBV4-3
CDR3aa: CASSQIEKGEGLNEQFF
CDR3nt: TGCGCCAGCAGCCAAATCGAAAAAGGGGAGGGACTCAATGAGCAGTTCTTC

abundance: NA
d_gene: NA
j_gene: TRBJ1-3
v_gene: TRBV7-9
CDR3aa: CASSRDRLGNTIYF
CDR3nt: TGTGCCAGCAGTCGAGACAGGCTCGGAAACACCATATATTTT

abundance: NA
d_gene: NA
j_gene: TRBJ1-3
v_gene: TRBV6-5
CDR3aa: CASSRGSGNTIYF
CDR3nt: TGTGCCAGCAGCCGGGGCTCTGGAAACACCATATATTTT

abundance: NA
d_gene: TRBD1
j_gene: TRBJ1-1
v_gene: TRBV5-1
CDR3aa: CASSSQGVNTEAFF
CDR3nt: TGCGCCAGCAGCTCACAGGGGGTGAACACTGAAGCTTTCTTT

abundance: NA
d_gene: NA
j_gene: TRBJ2-7
v_gene: TRBV4-1
CDR3aa: CASSLNRGEGYEQYF
CDR3nt: TGCGCCAGCAGCCTTAACAGGGGGGAGGGCTACGAGCAGTACTTC

abundance: NA
d_gene: NA
j_gene: TRBJ1-1
v_gene: TRBV5-1
CDR3aa: CASSWKGNTEAFF
CDR3nt: TGCGCCAGCAGCTGGAAAGGAAACACTGAAGCTTTCTTT

abundance: once
d_gene: NA
j_gene: TRBJ2-3
v_gene: TRBV6-5
CDR3aa: CASSYSGRPSPDTQYF
CDR3nt: TGTGCCAGCAGTTACTCAGGACGGCCATCCCCAGATACGCAGTATTTT

abundance: NA
d_gene: NA
j_gene: TRBJ1-2
v_gene: TRBV7-6
CDR3aa: CASSLAGSVSSDNGYTF
CDR3nt: TGTGCCAGCAGCTTAGCTGGCAGTGTGAGTTCTGACAATGGCTACACCTTC

abundance: few
d_gene: NA
j_gene: TRBJ2-7
v_gene: TRBV5-4
CDR3aa: CASSRAVAGSYEQYF
CDR3nt: TGTGCCAGCAGCCGGGCGGTGGCCGGCTCCTACGAGCAGTACTTC

abundance: few
d_gene: NA
j_gene: TRBJ1-6
v_gene: TRBV30
CDR3aa: CACKDKRNSPLHF
CDR3nt: TGTGCCTGCAAGGACAAGAGAAATTCACCCCTCCACTTT

abundance: NA
d_gene: NA
j_gene: TRBJ1-1
v_gene: TRBV11-2
CDR3aa: CASSPTVNTEAFF
CDR3nt: TGTGCCAGCAGCCCTACAGTGAACACTGAAGCTTTCTTT

abundance: NA
d_gene: NA
j_gene: TRBJ1-6
v_gene: TRBV6-1
CDR3aa: CASSEFSPLHF
CDR3nt: TGTGCCAGCAGTGAATTTTCACCCCTCCACTTT

abundance: NA
d_gene: NA
j_gene: TRBJ2-1
v_gene: TRBV3-1/TRBV3-2
CDR3aa: CASSWTNNEQFF
CDR3nt: TGTGCCAGCAGCTGGACGAACAATGAGCAGTTCTTC

abundance: few
d_gene: NA
j_gene: TRBJ2-2
v_gene: TRBV7-2
CDR3aa: CASSPSRNGPAGELFF
CDR3nt: TGTGCCAGCAGCCCGTCTAGAAATGGGCCGGCCGGGGAGCTGTTTTTT

abundance: NA
d_gene: TRBD2
j_gene: TRBJ2-7
v_gene: TRBV5-4
CDR3aa: CASSFGGAGAHSYEQYF
CDR3nt: TGTGCCAGCAGCTTTGGTGGAGCGGGAGCCCACTCCTACGAGCAGTACTTC

abundance: NA
d_gene: NA
j_gene: TRBJ2-2
v_gene: TRBV5-1
CDR3aa: CASSLGAGPTGELFF
CDR3nt: TGCGCCAGCAGCTTGGGGGCAGGGCCAACCGGGGAGCTGTTTTTT

abundance: NA
d_gene: TRBD2
j_gene: TRBJ2-5
v_gene: TRBV18
CDR3aa: CASSPLAGVVGETQYF
CDR3nt: TGTGCCAGCTCACCGCTAGCGGGAGTTGTCGGGGAGACCCAGTACTTC

abundance: NA
d_gene: NA
j_gene: TRBJ2-1
v_gene: TRBV20-1
CDR3aa: CTALWGNEQFF
CDR3nt: TGCACCGCCTTGTGGGGGAATGAGCAGTTCTTC

abundance: NA
d_gene: TRBD1
j_gene: TRBJ2-3
v_gene: TRBV11-2
CDR3aa: CASSPSDRVGPDTQYF
CDR3nt: TGTGCCAGCAGCCCATCGGACAGGGTGGGCCCAGATACGCAGTATTTT

abundance: NA
d_gene: NA
j_gene: TRBJ2-3
v_gene: TRBV7-2
CDR3aa: CASSFLRLFTDTQYF
CDR3nt: TGTGCCAGCAGCTTCCTCAGACTGTTCACAGATACGCAGTATTTT

abundance: many
d_gene: NA
j_gene: TRBJ1-1
v_gene: TRBV12-3/TRBV12-4
CDR3aa: CASSLTRRTEAFF
CDR3nt: TGTGCCAGCAGTCTCACACGGCGGACTGAAGCTTTCTTT

abundance: NA
d_gene: NA
j_gene: TRBJ1-3
v_gene: TRBV19
CDR3aa: CASSMGGLGNTIYF
CDR3nt: TGTGCCAGTAGTATGGGAGGACTTGGAAACACCATATATTTT

abundance: NA
d_gene: NA
j_gene: TRBJ1-1
v_gene: TRBV29-1
CDR3aa: CSVEGERAEAFF
CDR3nt: TGCAGCGTTGAAGGGGAGCGGGCTGAAGCTTTCTTT

abundance: NA
d_gene: NA
j_gene: TRBJ2-1
v_gene: TRBV13
CDR3aa: CASSLTPGYNEQFF
CDR3nt: TGTGCCAGCAGCTTAACGCCGGGATACAATGAGCAGTTCTTC

abundance: once
d_gene: NA
j_gene: TRBJ2-1
v_gene: TRBV11-3
CDR3aa: CASSPDSHNEQFF
CDR3nt: TGTGCCAGCAGCCCGGACAGCCACAATGAGCAGTTCTTC

abundance: NA
d_gene: TRBD2
j_gene: TRBJ2-7
v_gene: TRBV2
CDR3aa: CASGGLETYEQYF
CDR3nt: TGTGCCAGCGGCGGACTAGAAACCTACGAGCAGTACTTC

abundance: once
d_gene: TRBD2
j_gene: TRBJ2-5
v_gene: TRBV28
CDR3aa: CASSLSGEETQYF
CDR3nt: TGTGCCAGCAGTTTAAGCGGGGAAGAGACCCAGTACTTC

abundance: NA
d_gene: NA
j_gene: TRBJ2-7
v_gene: TRBV10-3
CDR3aa: CAAARGAGLIYEQYF
CDR3nt: TGTGCCGCTGCTAGGGGGGCAGGTCTTATCTACGAGCAGTACTTC

abundance: NA
d_gene: NA
j_gene: TRBJ2-3
v_gene: TRBV15
CDR3aa: CATSRDSTAGAQYF
CDR3nt: TGTGCCACCAGCAGAGATTCGACTGCAGGGGCGCAGTATTTT

abundance: few
d_gene: NA
j_gene: TRBJ1-6
v_gene: TRBV9
CDR3aa: CASSLSSYNSPLHF
CDR3nt: TGTGCCAGCAGTTTGAGCTCCTATAATTCACCCCTCCACTTT

abundance: NA
d_gene: NA
j_gene: TRBJ2-1
v_gene: TRBV6-5
CDR3aa: CASKQGEVSYNEQFF
CDR3nt: TGTGCCAGCAAGCAGGGTGAGGTTTCCTACAATGAGCAGTTCTTC

abundance: NA
d_gene: NA
j_gene: TRBJ2-2
v_gene: TRBV4-2
CDR3aa: CASLGSTGELFF
CDR3nt: TGTGCCAGCCTCGGATCCACCGGGGAGCTGTTTTTT

abundance: once
d_gene: NA
j_gene: TRBJ2-7
v_gene: TRBV27
CDR3aa: CASSSAGRSYEQYF
CDR3nt: TGTGCCAGCAGCAGTGCGGGACGTTCCTACGAGCAGTACTTC

abundance: NA
d_gene: NA
j_gene: TRBJ1-2
v_gene: TRBV5-5
CDR3aa: CASRNSGRLGYTF
CDR3nt: TGTGCCAGCAGGAACTCAGGACGGCTTGGCTACACCTTC

abundance: once
d_gene: TRBD1
j_gene: TRBJ2-6
v_gene: TRBV9
CDR3aa: CASSVVSDRGRSGANVLTF
CDR3nt: TGTGCCAGCAGCGTAGTTTCGGACAGGGGGCGGTCTGGGGCCAACGTCCTGACTTTC

abundance: NA
d_gene: NA
j_gene: TRBJ1-2
v_gene: TRBV6-2/TRBV6-3
CDR3aa: CASSFGRDYGYTF
CDR3nt: TGTGCCAGCAGTTTTGGGAGGGACTATGGCTACACCTTC